Listed below are T cell receptor beta chains from one sample, sequenced in a study of blood T cell repertoires in COVID-19. The table came from immunoSEQ multiplex PCR; TCRdb's copy has only in-frame clones and leaves some out. The data show 300,000 to 450,000 clones, 85% seen once. Material for sequencing was peripheral blood. The receptors stem from a woman between 18 and 29 years old with acute or convalescent COVID-19. Both conserved end residues are trimmed from each CDR3. Each record gives: V gene, J gene, CDR3 protein.

TRBV2,TRBJ2-5,ASGQGETQY
TRBV28,TRBJ1-5,ASSSAQGLSNQPQH
TRBV3-1/TRBV3-2,TRBJ1-5,ASSPWGVHQPQH
TRBV28,TRBJ2-5,ASSFAVEETQY
TRBV7-9,TRBJ2-5,ASSPQGAGVPLAQY
TRBV10-3,TRBJ2-6,AIRGQGTGANVLT
TRBV12-5,TRBJ1-6,ASGSGTGIPLH
TRBV7-3,TRBJ2-1,ASSVDRGLYNEQF
TRBV12-3/TRBV12-4,.,ASSPGRELF
TRBV30,TRBJ1-5,AWDRGSNQPQH
TRBV6-5,TRBJ2-1,ATPRSGGGYNEQF
TRBV19,TRBJ1-3,ASSIAWRGGNTIY
TRBV5-7,TRBJ1-5,ASSGWPFQGASNQPQH
TRBV5-1,TRBJ1-1,ASSSGQGSVTF
TRBV6-2/TRBV6-3,TRBJ1-5,ASSYSTSNQPQH
TRBV27,TRBJ1-2,ASSPYRTGGVYGYT
TRBV6-7,TRBJ1-4,ASTYAQSRAANEKLF